This T cell receptor beta chain was recorded in a study of T cells after yellow fever vaccination. At the level of the study: With SMART-Seq v4 Ultra Low Input, the fractions containing low cell numbers were prepared. Study outcomes and limitations: The secondary response was weaker, and its peak arrived faster, on day 5 versus 15.

CDR3 length: 14 amino acids. Germline V CDR1 and CDR2: MNHNS, SASEGT. Trimming removed 1 base at V and 1 base at J, with 7 bases between. In regard to this clonotype: The antigen is unknown.

Researchers made TCR cDNA using 5'RACE template switching, and this step added a universal primer site and UMIs. TCRdb recomputed calls from the 5' RACE reads with MiXCR, one row per CDR3 protein. Seen here are approximately 150,000 distinct CDR3 sequences, 9.3% observed once, and the top ten hold roughly 33%. Sequencing used CD8+ T cells sorted from PBMCs, obtained 45 days after the yellow fever booster vaccination. The chain couples TRBV6-1 to TRBJ2-5; D not certain. This clonotype was sampled from a man younger than 30 who received the YFV17D yellow fever vaccine. This CDR3 is CASSEGLVQETQYF. In DNA, the CDR3 is TGTGCCAGCAGTGAAGGTCTGGTCCAAGAGACCCAGTACTTC.